Shown below are 16 T cell receptor beta chains from a single sample sequenced in a study of shared clonotypes between healthy human individuals. Repertoires were generated with immunoSEQ multiplex PCR, while TCRdb's copy carries only in-frame clones and drops some. The profile shows about 2 million clones, 85% to 95% of them singletons. Material: naive CD4+ T cells sorted from blood. The subset is: CD45RA+ positively selected. Receptors originate from a man aged 18 to 29 in good health.

V gene TRBV28 combines with J gene TRBJ1-5; a possible D gene is TRBD1 (6 bases). This CDR3 spans 13 amino acids. CDR1 and CDR2 (germline): MDHEN, SYDVKM. Trimming took off 9 bases at V and 6 bases at J, with 15 bases between the two ends. CDR3 loop: CASTPPGAQPQHF. CDR3 bases: TGTGCCAGTACTCCACCAGGGGCTCAGCCCCAGCATTTT. The whole variable domain, filled in from reference TRBV28 and TRBJ1-5, reads DVKVTQSSRYLVKRTGEKVFLECVQDMDHENMFWYRQDPGLGLRLIYFSYDVKMKEKGDIPEGYSVSREKKERFSLILESASTNQTSMYLCASTPPGAQPQHFGDGTRLSIL.

The genes are TRBV4-3 and TRBJ2-4; D uncertain. The V gene lost 0 bases and the J gene lost 4 bases, with 19 bases spanning the gap. The CDR3 extends over 18 amino acids. Germline assignment: CDR1 LGHNA and CDR2 YSLEER. The DNA of the CDR3 is TGCGCCAGCAGCCAAGAGGGCCTTGGTGTAGGGTGGAAAAACATTCAGTACTTC. Translating it yields CASSQEGLGVGWKNIQYF.

Comment on this clone: Relative to the germline gene, one junction end is altered; a read error may explain this. V gene TRBV9 combines with J gene TRBJ2-7, with D maybe TRBD2 (6 bases). The CDR3 sequence is 11 residues long. CDR1 SGDLS and CDR2 YYNGEE come from the germline V gene. The CDR3 spells CANSGFYEQYF. DNA of the CDR3: TGTGCCAACAGCGGGTTCTACGAGCAGTACTTC.

The chain has TRBV6-5 and TRBJ2-7; 7 nucleotides match TRBD2. The CDR3 totals 15 residues. Germline V gives CDR1 MNHEY, CDR2 SVGAGI. The V gene end was trimmed by 4 bases and the J gene end by 4 bases; junction bases not matched to a gene: 10. Written as DNA, the CDR3 is TGTGCCAGCAGTTCATCCGGGACGGGGGGTTACGAGCAGTACTTC. It is translated as CASSSSGTGGYEQYF.

The gene calls are TRBV10-3 and TRBJ2-2; D is perhaps TRBD2 (6 bases). Germline V CDR1 and CDR2: ENHRY, SYGVKD. V gave up 6 bases and J gave up 6 bases, with 11 bases separating them. This CDR3 comprises 13 residues. The CDR3 reads CAISSRDSGELFF. In nucleotides, the CDR3 is TGTGCCATCAGCAGCCGGGACTCCGGGGAGCTGTTTTTT.

The rearrangement uses TRBV10-1 and TRBJ1-1, with D uncertain. CDR3 length: 13 amino acids. V dropped 2 bases and J dropped 0 bases, with 4 bases sitting between them. CDR1 is WNHNN and CDR2 is SYGVQD in the germline V gene (reference sequence). The CDR3 protein is CASSEDLNTEAFF. CDR3 DNA sequence: TGCGCCAGCAGTGAGGACTTGAACACTGAAGCTTTCTTT.

V usage is TRBV2 and J usage is TRBJ2-2, with D possibly matching TRBD2 (5 bases). V lost 7 bases and J lost 4, with 16 bases in between. The germline CDR1 and CDR2 sequences are SNHLY and FYNNEI. The CDR3 extends over 15 amino acids. The CDR3 loop is CASNLAPPGTGELFF. In DNA, the CDR3 is TGTGCCAGCAATTTAGCGCCTCCGGGCACCGGGGAGCTGTTTTTT. The full variable domain, in which reference TRBV2 and TRBJ2-2 provide the parts outside the CDR3, is EPEVTQTPSHQVTQMGQEVILRCVPISNHLYFYWYRQILGQKVEFLVSFYNNEISEKSEIFDDQFSVERPDGSNFTLKIRSTKLEDSAMYFCASNLAPPGTGELFFGEGSRLTVL.

This clone appeared once. CDR3 loop: CAISDIKGSEQYF. The CDR3 DNA reads TGTGCCATCAGTGATATTAAGGGTTCCGAGCAGTACTTC. This chain links TRBV10-3 with TRBJ2-7; D remains unclear. The CDR3 is 13 amino acids. CDR1 and CDR2 (germline): ENHRY, SYGVKD. Trimming pared 3 bases from V and 6 bases from J, leaving 12 bases between.

J is TRBJ2-7 and V is TRBV7-8; D may match TRBD1 or TRBD2 (6 bases each). Trimming took off 2 bases at V and 3 bases at J, with 20 bases between the two ends. Germline lookup yields CDR1 SGHVS and CDR2 FQNEAQ. The length of the CDR3 is 17 residues. The CDR3 nucleotides are TGTGCCAGCAGCTTACGGCCCTTTCTCGGAGGGGGCTACGAGCAGTACTTC. Residues: CASSLRPFLGGGYEQYF.

The chain carries TRBV10-3 and TRBJ1-3; no clear D. V lost 5 bases and J 1 base, leaving 9 bases between the germline ends. Germline CDR1 and CDR2: ENHRY and SYGVKD. This CDR3 is built from 14 residues. In DNA form, the CDR3 reads TGTGCCATCAGTCAGCCGATATCTGGAAACACCATATATTTT. Its translation: CAISQPISGNTIYF.

The V and J genes are TRBV11-2 and TRBJ1-4; D is uncertain. Deletions cut 5 bases from V and 10 bases from J, with 11 bases between. The CDR3 has 12 residues. CDR1 and CDR2 from the germline V gene are SGHAT and FQNNGV. CDR3 loop: CASSLSGVKLFF. DNA for the CDR3: TGTGCCAGCAGCCTCTCAGGCGTAAAACTGTTTTTT.

V gene TRBV4-3 combines with J gene TRBJ2-3; D might be TRBD1 (6 bases). The CDR3 consists of 17 residues. V shed 5 bases and J shed 2 bases, with 20 bases lying between them. Germline V gene lookup returns CDR1 LGHNA and CDR2 YSLEER. CDR3 protein: CASSSRTALSFTDTQYF. CDR3 bases: TGCGCCAGCAGCAGCCGGACAGCCCTATCGTTCACAGATACGCAGTATTTT.

The rearrangement joins TRBV11-2 to TRBJ1-3; D not resolved. CDR3 length: 14 amino acids. The germline gives CDR1 SGHAT, CDR2 FQNNGV. Trimming took 1 base from V and 3 from J, leaving 7 bases between them. CDR3 sequence (DNA): TGTGCCAGCAGCTTAGCGGTCGTTGGAAACACCATATATTTT. Its translation: CASSLAVVGNTIYF. The full variable domain, in which reference TRBV11-2 and TRBJ1-3 provide the parts outside the CDR3, is EAGVAQSPRYKIIEKRQSVAFWCNPISGHATLYWYQQILGQGPKLLIQFQNNGVVDDSQLPKDRFSAERLKGVDSTLKIQPAKLEDSAVYLCASSLAVVGNTIYFGEGSWLTVV.

The J gene is TRBJ2-7, the V gene TRBV9; tentative D call: TRBD2 (5 bases). The length of the CDR3 is 16 residues. The V end lost 0 bases, the J end lost 1 base, and 14 bases lay between the germline ends. Germline loops: CDR1 SGDLS, CDR2 YYNGEE. The CDR3 bases are TGTGCCAGCAGCGTAGCCCCCGGGGTAGCGTCCTACGAGCAGTACTTC. Its protein is CASSVAPGVASYEQYF.

A remark on this clone: One end of the junction is discordant with germline, which a read error may explain. J is TRBJ2-1 and V is TRBV7-7; D gene ambiguous. The CDR3 contains 16 residues. Germline V gene data show CDR1 as SSHAT and CDR2 as FNYEAQ (reference sequence). The chain's CDR3 is CASSDRWGSSYNEQFF. The CDR3, as DNA: TGTGCTAGCAGCGATAGATGGGGAAGCTCCTACAATGAGCAGTTCTTC. Full variable domain (outside the CDR3, taken from reference TRBV7-7 and TRBJ2-1): GAGVSQSPRYKVTKRGQDVTLRCDPISSHATLYWYQQALGQGPEFLTYFNYEAQPDKSGLPSDRFSAERPEGSISTLTIQRTEQRDSAMYRCASSDRWGSSYNEQFFGPGTRLTVL.

The V and J genes are TRBV6-5 and TRBJ2-3; 9 nucleotides agree with TRBD2. The CDR3 extends over 14 amino acids. Germline trimming cut 6 bases from V and 2 bases from J; bases unmatched to any gene: 3. CDR1 and CDR2 (germline): MNHEY, SVGAGI. The CDR3 region is CASSVAGVTDTQYF. CDR3 nucleotide sequence: TGTGCCAGCAGCGTAGCGGGAGTCACAGATACGCAGTATTTT.